This T cell receptor (beta chain) emerged from a study of blood T cell repertoires in COVID-19. The CDR3 has 16 residues. Germline CDR1 MNHNS, CDR2 SASEGT. Trimming took 0 bases from V and 4 from J; bases not matched to a gene: 6. As handled by the study authors: Scientists estimated how many nucleated cells there were by amplifying reference gene primers. The assay was immunoSEQ multiplex PCR, and TCRdb's table has in-frame clones only and misses some. From that table come the V and J calls and clone size; the DNA was used to work out D and trimming. The sample lists about 220,000 clones, about 88% occurring once. Categorization into cohorts depended on clinical history that participants reported. What the recovered Cohort 3 donors had was two negative PCRs, clearance, or symptom resolution.

Sequencing used PBMCs or T cells enriched from blood (not recorded which). The chain joins TRBV6-1 to TRBJ2-5; 9 positions match TRBD1. The source of this sequence is a young woman who had recovered from COVID-19. The CDR3 bases are TGTGCCAGCAGTGAAGCTTTCACAGGGGGCGTAGAGACCCAGTACTTC. Encoded protein: CASSEAFTGGVETQYF.